This T cell receptor (beta chain) was observed in a study of identical twins. Study results and caveats: Excess sharing between twins was weaker in beta out-of-frame sequences. Zero-insertion analyses could be partly confounded by invariant MAIT and iNKT cells.

TCRdb ran MiXCR on the 5' RACE reads and lists one entry per CDR3 protein. This table holds more than 400,000 distinct CDR3 sequences, approximately 16% found once. A note on this clonotype: Its specificity is not known.

The CDR3 sequence is 16 residues long. Germline V gene data show CDR1 as SNHLY and CDR2 as FYNNEI. The J segment lost 7 bases and the V segment lost 7 bases, leaving 11 bases of the junction unmatched. Another study also made use of these data, one on yellow fever vaccine responses in identical twins. That work states: It has been reported that, in twins, the vaccine T cell response seemed partly convergent and partly personalized.

The chain is built from TRBV2 and TRBJ2-2, with 11 bases fitting TRBD2. What was sequenced was CD4+ T cells sorted from blood. The TCR was taken from a woman younger than 30 in good health. CDR3 bases: TGTGCCAGCAATATTCATAGCGGGAGGGCTAACGGGGAGCTGTTTTTT. Residues: CASNIHSGRANGELFF. Based on the CDR3 plus reference TRBV2 and TRBJ2-2, the full variable domain is EPEVTQTPSHQVTQMGQEVILRCVPISNHLYFYWYRQILGQKVEFLVSFYNNEISEKSEIFDDQFSVERPDGSNFTLKIRSTKLEDSAMYFCASNIHSGRANGELFFGEGSRLTVL.